Sequencing of this TCR beta chain was carried out in a study of STAT5B mutations in CD4+ large granular lymphocyte leukemia. Study findings and constraints: Top patient clones used TRBV06 genes more often: 8/27 versus 2/35 in controls. Without putative leukemic clones, patient CD4-sorted repertoires remained more clonal than healthy CD4+ repertoires.

Comment on this clone: Antigen unknown.

The CDR3 contains 16 residues. Trimming removed 4 bases from V and 3 bases from J, with 14 bases in between. In germline, CDR1 is SGHNT, CDR2 YYREEE (reference sequence). In the study's own analysis: The detection floor for productive clonotype frequency was 2.59 x 10-5. Clones were read by immunoSEQ multiplex PCR, and TCRdb kept only the in-frame ones, dropping some. That table supplies the V and J calls and clone size; D and trimming were determined from the DNA. The data hold roughly 30,000 clones, with roughly 72% observed a single time. The source is a human donor in good health. Material: CD4+ T cells from blood buffy coats. The V gene is TRBV5-4, the J gene TRBJ1-6; unclear D gene. The CDR3 loop reads CASSPGVGGYNSPLHF. Written as DNA, the CDR3 is TGTGCCAGCAGCCCTGGAGTGGGCGGCTATAATTCACCCCTCCACTTT.